A single T cell receptor beta chain is shown here with its context. Its antigen is not known. The data stem from a study of graft-versus-host responses after intestinal transplantation. Overall study: Recipients were given multivisceral, liver-intestinal, or isolated intestinal transplants. Among the recipients, all got anti-thymocyte globulin induction and then tacrolimus and steroids for approximately 3 years.

The repertoire was sequenced with immunoSEQ multiplex PCR; TCRdb's copy has only in-frame clones and lacks some. Of about 15,000 clones listed, around 94% were seen once; the top ten hold about 0.75%. Study results and limitations: Clonal ratios of graft-versus-host to host-versus-graft in allografts were high for patients exhibiting graft-donor T cell macrochimerism. Early after transplant, HvG clones declined as circulating GvH clones peaked.

CDR1 and CDR2 (germline): SGHTS, YDEGEE. V shed 1 base, J shed 3 bases, and the junction held 4 bases outside the gene matches. The CDR3 runs 14 residues. The source is a human patient who received an intestinal transplant, so some T cells may come from the graft donor. The specimen comprised PBMCs, sampled 9 days after transplant. The chain recombines TRBV5-8 with TRBJ2-7, with 7 bases lining up with TRBD2. CDR3 in DNA: TGTGCCAGCAGCTTGCTAGCGGTGGGCTACGAGCAGTACTTC. It codes for CASSLLAVGYEQYF. The entire variable domain, with the rest obtained from reference TRBV5-8 and TRBJ2-7, is as follows: EAGVTQSPTHLIKTRGQQATLRCSPISGHTSVYWYQQALGLGLQFLLWYDEGEERNRGNFPPRFSGRQFPNYSSELNVNALELEDSALYLCASSLLAVGYEQYFGPGTRLTVT.